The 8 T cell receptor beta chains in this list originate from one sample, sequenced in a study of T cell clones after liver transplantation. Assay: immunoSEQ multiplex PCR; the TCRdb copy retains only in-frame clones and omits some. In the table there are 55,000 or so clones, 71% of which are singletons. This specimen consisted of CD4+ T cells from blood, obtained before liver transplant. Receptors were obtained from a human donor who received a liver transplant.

As DNA, the CDR3 is TGTGCCAGCTCACAACAACAGGCCCTGGGGAACACTGAAGCTTTCTTT. Translation: CASSQQQALGNTEAFF. The J gene is TRBJ1-1, the V gene TRBV18, with D possibly being TRBD1 (5 bases). The V end was cut by 4 bases, the J end by 1 base, with 16 bases between. Germline V gene data show CDR1 as KGHSH and CDR2 as LQKENI. The CDR3 covers 16 residues.

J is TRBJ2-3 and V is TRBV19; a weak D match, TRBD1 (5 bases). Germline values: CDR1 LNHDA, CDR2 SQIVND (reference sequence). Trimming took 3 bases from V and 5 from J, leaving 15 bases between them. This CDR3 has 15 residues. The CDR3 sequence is CASSIEQGVLDTQYF. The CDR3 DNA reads TGTGCCAGTAGTATTGAGCAGGGCGTTTTAGATACGCAGTATTTT.

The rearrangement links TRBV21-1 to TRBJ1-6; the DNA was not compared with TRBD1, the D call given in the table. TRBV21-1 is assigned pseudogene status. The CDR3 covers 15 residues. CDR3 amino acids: CASSAGQGKNSPLHF. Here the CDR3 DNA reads TGTGCCAGCAGCGCAGGGCAGGGAAAGAATTCACCCCTCCACTTT.

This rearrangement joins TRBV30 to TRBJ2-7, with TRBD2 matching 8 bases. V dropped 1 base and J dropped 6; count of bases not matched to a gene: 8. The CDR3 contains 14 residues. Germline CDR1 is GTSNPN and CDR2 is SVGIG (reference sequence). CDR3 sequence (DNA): TGTGCCTGGAGTGGGGGACTAGGATTAGGCGAGCAGTACTTC. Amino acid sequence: CAWSGGLGLGEQYF. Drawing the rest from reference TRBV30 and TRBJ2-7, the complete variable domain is SQTIHQWPATLVQPVGSPLSLECTVEGTSNPNLYWYRQAAGRGLQLLFYSVGIGQISSEVPQNLSASRPQDRQFILSSKKLLLSDSGFYLCAWSGGLGLGEQYFGPGTRLTVT.

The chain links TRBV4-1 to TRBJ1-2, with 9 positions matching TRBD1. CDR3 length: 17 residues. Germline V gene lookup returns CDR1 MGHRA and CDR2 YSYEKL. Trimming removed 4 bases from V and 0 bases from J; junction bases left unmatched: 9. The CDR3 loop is CASSRGQGSAANYGYTF. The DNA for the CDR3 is TGCGCCAGCAGCCGCGGACAGGGGTCCGCAGCTAACTATGGCTACACCTTC.

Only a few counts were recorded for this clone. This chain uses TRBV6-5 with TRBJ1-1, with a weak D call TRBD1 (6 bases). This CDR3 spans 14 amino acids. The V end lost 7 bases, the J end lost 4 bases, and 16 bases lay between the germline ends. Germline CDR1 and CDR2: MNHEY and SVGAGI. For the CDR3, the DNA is TGTGCCAGCAATACCGGGACACCACTCACTGAAGCTTTCTTT. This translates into CASNTGTPLTEAFF.

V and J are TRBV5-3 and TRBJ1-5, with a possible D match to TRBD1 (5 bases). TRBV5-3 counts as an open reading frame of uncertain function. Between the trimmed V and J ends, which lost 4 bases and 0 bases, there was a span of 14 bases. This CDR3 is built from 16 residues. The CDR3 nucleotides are TGTGCCAGAAGCGCTGGACAACCATATAGCAATCAGCCCCAGCATTTT. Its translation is CARSAGQPYSNQPQHF.

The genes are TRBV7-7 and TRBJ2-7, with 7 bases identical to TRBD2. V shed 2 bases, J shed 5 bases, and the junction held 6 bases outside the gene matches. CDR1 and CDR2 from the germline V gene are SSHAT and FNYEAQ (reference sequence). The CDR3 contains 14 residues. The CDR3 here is CASSLSLRGDEQYF. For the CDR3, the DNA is TGTGCCAGCAGCTTAAGTTTACGGGGGGACGAGCAGTACTTC.